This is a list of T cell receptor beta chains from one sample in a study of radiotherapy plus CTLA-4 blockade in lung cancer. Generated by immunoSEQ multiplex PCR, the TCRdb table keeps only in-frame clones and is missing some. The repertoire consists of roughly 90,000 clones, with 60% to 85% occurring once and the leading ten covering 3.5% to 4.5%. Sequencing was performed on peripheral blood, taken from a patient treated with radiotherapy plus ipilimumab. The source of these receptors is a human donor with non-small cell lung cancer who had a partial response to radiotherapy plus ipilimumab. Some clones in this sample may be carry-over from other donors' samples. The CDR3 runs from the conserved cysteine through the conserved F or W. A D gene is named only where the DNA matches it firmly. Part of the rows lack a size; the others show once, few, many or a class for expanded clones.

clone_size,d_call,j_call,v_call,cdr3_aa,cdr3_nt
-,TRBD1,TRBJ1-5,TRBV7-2,CASSRTGQGARNQPQHF,TGTGCCAGCAGCCGAACGGGACAGGGGGCTCGAAATCAGCCCCAGCATTTT
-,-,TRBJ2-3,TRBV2,CASKGGRTTDTQYF,TGTGCCAGCAAGGGGGGGAGAACCACAGATACGCAGTATTTT
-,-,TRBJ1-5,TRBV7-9,CASSWSDRSQPQHF,TGTGCCAGCAGCTGGAGTGACAGGAGTCAGCCCCAGCATTTT
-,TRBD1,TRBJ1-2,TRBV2,CASSLDRANYGYTF,TGTGCCAGCAGTCTGGACAGGGCTAACTATGGCTACACCTTC
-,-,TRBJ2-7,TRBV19,CASSNTGRYEQYF,TGTGCCAGTAGCAACACAGGGCGCTACGAGCAGTACTTC
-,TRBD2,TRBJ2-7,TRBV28,CASSLSLAGGPHEQYF,TGTGCCAGCAGTTTATCGCTAGCGGGAGGGCCCCACGAGCAGTACTTC
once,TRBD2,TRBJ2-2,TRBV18,CASSPLLAGTGELFF,TGTGCCAGCTCACCACTTCTAGCGGGCACCGGGGAGCTGTTTTTT
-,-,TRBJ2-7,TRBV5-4,CASSLFSYEQYF,TGTGCCAGCAGCCTTTTCTCCTACGAGCAGTACTTC
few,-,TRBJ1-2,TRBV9,CASSRATGSFGYTF,TGTGCCAGCAGCCGAGCAACAGGGAGCTTTGGCTACACCTTC
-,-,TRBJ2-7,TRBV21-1,CASSNRTSGAYEQYF,TGTGCCAGCAGCAACCGGACTAGCGGGGCCTACGAGCAGTACTTC
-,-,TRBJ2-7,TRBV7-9,CASSLALSASEQYF,TGTGCCAGCAGCTTAGCACTTAGCGCGTCCGAGCAGTACTTC
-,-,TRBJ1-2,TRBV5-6,CASSLLSLAANYGYTF,TGTGCCAGCAGCTTGCTATCTCTGGCGGCCAACTATGGCTACACCTTC
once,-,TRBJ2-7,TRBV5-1,CASSDHSRWDEQYF,TGCGCCAGCAGTGACCATTCTAGGTGGGACGAGCAGTACTTC
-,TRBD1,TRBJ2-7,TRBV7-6,CASSREGQGIYEQYF,TGTGCCAGCAGCCGAGAAGGACAGGGGATCTACGAGCAGTACTTC
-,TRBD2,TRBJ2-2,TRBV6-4,CASSDIPPWGAGITGELFF,TGTGCCAGCAGTGACATCCCCCCATGGGGAGCGGGAATCACCGGGGAGCTGTTTTTT
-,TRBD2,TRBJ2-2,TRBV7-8,CASSGTSVNTGELFF,TGTGCCAGCAGCGGGACTAGCGTAAACACCGGGGAGCTGTTTTTT
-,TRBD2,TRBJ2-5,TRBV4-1,CASSQELAVQETQYF,TGCGCCAGCAGCCAAGAACTAGCGGTTCAAGAGACCCAGTACTTC
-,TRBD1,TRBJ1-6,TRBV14,CASSQQGGHSPLHF,TGTGCCAGCAGCCAACAGGGGGGACATTCACCCCTCCACTTT
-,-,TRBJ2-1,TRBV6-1,CASRAGYDNEQFF,TGTGCCAGCAGAGCGGGTTACGACAATGAGCAGTTCTTC
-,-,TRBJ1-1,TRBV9,CASSVEAGLNTEAFF,TGTGCCAGCAGCGTAGAAGCAGGGCTGAACACTGAAGCTTTCTTT
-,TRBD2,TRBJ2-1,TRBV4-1,CASSQSWGGDEQFF,TGCGCCAGCAGCCAAAGTTGGGGGGGTGATGAGCAGTTCTTC
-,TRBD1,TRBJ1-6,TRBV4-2,CASSQDRDRHNSPLHF,TGTGCCAGCAGCCAGGACCGGGACAGACATAATTCACCCCTCCACTTT
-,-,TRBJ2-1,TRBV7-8,CASSEEGLRKFF,TGTGCCAGCAGCGAAGAGGGTCTCAGGAAGTTCTTC
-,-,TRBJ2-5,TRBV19,CASSIRDQETQYF,TGTGCCAGTAGTATTCGGGACCAAGAGACCCAGTACTTC
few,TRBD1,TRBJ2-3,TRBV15,CATSRDRVATDTQYF,TGTGCCACCAGCAGGGACAGGGTTGCGACAGATACGCAGTATTTT
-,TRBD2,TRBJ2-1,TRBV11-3,CASGTSGGYEQFF,TGTGCCAGCGGGACTAGCGGGGGGTATGAGCAGTTCTTC
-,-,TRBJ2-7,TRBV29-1,CSVGWLTGNYEQYF,TGCAGCGTTGGATGGCTGACAGGAAATTACGAGCAGTACTTC
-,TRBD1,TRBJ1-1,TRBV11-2,CASSPGTASWNTEAFF,TGTGCCAGCAGCCCAGGGACAGCGAGCTGGAACACTGAAGCTTTCTTT
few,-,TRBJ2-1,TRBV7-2,CASSFDSLSSYNEQFF,TGTGCCAGCAGCTTCGACTCCCTGAGCTCCTACAATGAGCAGTTCTTC
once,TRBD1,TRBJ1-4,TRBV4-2,CASSAGQGGIFSEKLFF,TGTGCCAGCAGCGCGGGACAGGGAGGGATATTCAGTGAAAAACTGTTTTTT
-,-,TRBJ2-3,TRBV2,CASTKFGLDTQYF,TGTGCCAGCACCAAGTTTGGACTCGATACGCAGTATTTT
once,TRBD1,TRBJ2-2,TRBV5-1,CASSDFESGGSGELFF,TGCGCCAGCAGTGATTTTGAGTCAGGGGGTTCCGGGGAGCTGTTTTTT
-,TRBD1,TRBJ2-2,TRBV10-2,CASSESRDRAGELFF,TGCGCCAGCAGTGAGTCGAGGGACAGGGCGGGGGAGCTGTTTTTT
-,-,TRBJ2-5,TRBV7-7,CAGSPRPGETQYF,TGTGCCGGCAGCCCTCGGCCGGGGGAGACCCAGTACTTC
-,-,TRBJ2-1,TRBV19,CASNTGTPSYNEQFF,TGTGCCAGTAATACCGGGACACCATCCTACAATGAGCAGTTCTTC
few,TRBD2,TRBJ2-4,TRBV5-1,CASSLLGGGTMDIQYF,TGCGCCAGCAGCTTGTTGGGGGGGGGAACGATGGACATTCAGTACTTC
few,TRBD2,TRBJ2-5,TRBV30,CAWSVSGGEGAQYF,TGTGCCTGGAGTGTTAGCGGGGGGGAGGGGGCCCAGTACTTC
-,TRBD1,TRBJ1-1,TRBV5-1,CASSLVTGAMYTEAFF,TGCGCCAGCAGCTTGGTGACAGGGGCTATGTACACTGAAGCTTTCTTT
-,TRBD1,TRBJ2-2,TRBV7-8,CASSLEGQGNTGELFF,TGTGCCAGCAGCTTAGAGGGACAGGGAAACACCGGGGAGCTGTTTTTT
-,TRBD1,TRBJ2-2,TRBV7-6,CASSLSQGAFGELFF,TGTGCCAGCAGCTTAAGTCAGGGGGCCTTTGGGGAGCTGTTTTTT
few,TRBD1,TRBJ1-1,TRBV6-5,CASSPRRGQAFF,TGTGCCAGCAGTCCCCGCAGGGGGCAGGCTTTCTTT
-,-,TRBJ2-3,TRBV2,CASSWLMSTDTQYF,TGTGCCAGCAGTTGGCTCATGAGCACAGATACGCAGTATTTT
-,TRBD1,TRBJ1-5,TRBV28,CASSWGTGGRRDQPQHF,TGTGCCAGCAGTTGGGGGACAGGGGGTAGACGCGATCAGCCCCAGCATTTT
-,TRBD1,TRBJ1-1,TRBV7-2,CASSLNRGDTEAFF,TGTGCCAGCAGCTTAAACAGGGGGGACACTGAAGCTTTCTTT
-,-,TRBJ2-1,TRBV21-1,CASSKRLDSVLYNEQFF,TGTGCCAGCAGCAAAAGGCTGGACAGTGTATTATACAATGAGCAGTTCTTC
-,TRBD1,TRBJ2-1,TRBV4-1,CASSQPRDRSYNEQFF,TGCGCCAGCAGCCAACCCCGGGACAGGAGCTACAATGAGCAGTTCTTC
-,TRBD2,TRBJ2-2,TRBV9,CASSVQTGLAGTGELFF,TGTGCCAGCAGCGTGCAGACGGGACTAGCGGGAACCGGGGAGCTGTTTTTT
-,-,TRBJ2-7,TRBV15,CATSRERSSYEQYF,TGTGCCACCAGCAGAGAACGTAGCTCCTACGAGCAGTACTTC
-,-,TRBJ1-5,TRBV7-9,CASSSLAGDQPQHF,TGTGCCAGCAGCTCCCTCGCGGGGGATCAGCCCCAGCATTTT
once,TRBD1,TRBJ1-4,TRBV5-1,CASKRGQTNEKLFF,TGCGCCAGCAAGAGGGGGCAGACTAATGAAAAACTGTTTTTT
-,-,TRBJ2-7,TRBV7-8,CASSLVGGRQYF,TGTGCCAGCAGCTTGGTCGGCGGCCGGCAGTACTTC
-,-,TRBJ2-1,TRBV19,CASSRGAGTNEQFF,TGTGCCAGTAGTCGGGGGGCAGGGACCAATGAGCAGTTCTTC